The 20 T cell receptor beta chains in this list originate from one sample, sequenced in a study of T cell repertoires in cytomegalovirus infection. MiXCR, run by TCRdb on the reads, gives a single entry per CDR3 protein. The table lists around 200,000 distinct CDR3 sequences, approximately 18% of them singletons. The sequenced sample was CD8+ T cells from PBMCs. The receptors come from a human donor in good health (CMV status not recorded). Some clones in this sample may be carry-over from other donors' samples.

This clonotype has only a few counts. The chain joins TRBV11-2 to TRBJ2-7; TRBD2 matches 12 bases. Germline CDR1 and CDR2: SGHAT and FQNNGV. The trim removed 3 bases at V and 7 bases at J, leaving 7 bases unmatched. The CDR3 runs 15 residues. CDR3 loop: CASSFLASGGEEQYF. CDR3 coding DNA: TGTGCCAGCAGCTTCCTGGCTAGCGGGGGGGAAGAGCAGTACTTC.

V is TRBV3-1 and J is TRBJ2-1; TRBD2 agrees at 13 bases. The CDR3 totals 16 residues. Germline V lookup: CDR1 LGHDT, CDR2 YNNKEL (reference sequence). V lost 4 bases to trimming and J lost 5 bases; unmatched junction nucleotides: 5. CDR3 DNA: TGTGCCAGCAGCCCTCAAGGACTAGCGGGAGACAATGAGCAGTTCTTC. This codes for CASSPQGLAGDNEQFF.

A few counts support this clonotype. The chain recombines TRBV30 with TRBJ2-5; D is perhaps TRBD1 (6 bases). The CDR3 loop spans 15 amino acids. Germline V gene data show CDR1 as GTSNPN and CDR2 as SVGIG (reference sequence). The V gene lost 3 bases and the J gene lost 7 bases, with 21 bases spanning the gap. The CDR3 sequence is CAWSQQGMVTGTQYF. The CDR3 DNA is TGTGCCTGGAGCCAACAGGGCATGGTCACGGGGACCCAGTACTTC.

This clonotype has just a few counts. The V gene is TRBV7-9, the J gene TRBJ1-2; unclear D gene. With 4 bases removed from V and 5 bases from J, the gap between germline ends came to 17 bases. CDR3 length: 15 residues. Germline CDR1 and CDR2: SEHNR and FQNEAQ (reference sequence). The CDR3 sequence is CASSYHTKRKYGYTF. In DNA form, the CDR3 reads TGTGCCAGCAGCTATCATACGAAACGGAAGTATGGCTACACCTTC.

The chain recombines TRBV20-1 with TRBJ2-1; TRBD2 matches at 8 bases. The CDR3 runs to 16 residues. Germline CDR1 reads DFQATT; CDR2 reads SNEGSKA (reference sequence). The ends lost 5 bases at V and 5 bases at J; junction bases unmatched: 14. This CDR3 reads CSASSPAGGWNNEQFF. Written as DNA, the CDR3 is TGCAGTGCTTCCTCACCCGCGGGGGGATGGAACAATGAGCAGTTCTTC.

The CDR3 coding sequence is TGTGCCAGCAGCCAGGACAGTTTAGATACGCAGTATTTT. Its translation is CASSQDSLDTQYF. V usage is TRBV14 and J usage is TRBJ2-3; a possible D gene is TRBD1 (6 bases). Germline CDR1 reads SGHDN; CDR2 reads FVKESK. V shed 3 bases and J shed 5 bases, with 9 bases lying between them. CDR3 size: 13 residues.

J is TRBJ2-3 and V is TRBV7-2, with D possibly TRBD1 on 6 matching bases. The V end was cut by 7 bases, the J end by 1 base, with 15 bases between. Germline CDR1 is SGHTA and CDR2 is FQGNSA. The CDR3 is made up of 15 amino acids. The chain's CDR3 is CASTDSPVGTDTQYF. The CDR3 DNA is TGTGCCAGCACGGACAGCCCGGTGGGCACAGATACGCAGTATTTT. Variable domain in full (rest from reference TRBV7-2 and TRBJ2-3): GAGVSQSPSNKVTEKGKDVELRCDPISGHTALYWYRQSLGQGLEFLIYFQGNSAPDKSGLPSDRFSAERTGGSVSTLTIQRTQQEDSAVYLCASTDSPVGTDTQYFGPGTRLTVL.

The rearrangement uses TRBV23-1 and TRBJ2-5, with D possibly being TRBD1 or TRBD2 (7 bases each). TRBV23-1 is designated an ORF whose function remains uncertain. Trimming removed 8 bases at V and 4 bases at J, with 17 bases between. The CDR3 has 14 residues. Written as DNA, the CDR3 is TGCGCCAGCGCGCCAGGGGGGGACCCAGAGACCCAGTACTTC. It yields the protein CASAPGGDPETQYF.

This clonotype has a count of ten or more. CDR3 nucleotides: TGTGCCAGCAGTTACAGGGTCAATCAGCCCCAGCATTTT. This sequence encodes CASSYRVNQPQHF. The chain has TRBV6-5 and TRBJ1-5; D gene unclear. Germline CDR1 reads MNHEY; CDR2 reads SVGAGI. The V gene lost 2 bases and the J gene lost 3 bases, with 5 bases spanning the gap. CDR3 length: 13 amino acids.

This clonotype was counted a few times. CDR3 region: CASSWTLAGGTDTQYF. CDR3 nucleotide sequence: TGTGCCAGCAGTTGGACACTAGCGGGGGGCACAGATACGCAGTATTTT. The chain couples TRBV7-6 to TRBJ2-3; 11 bases are shared with TRBD2. The V gene end was trimmed by 6 bases and the J gene end by 1 base; junction bases not matched to a gene: 6. The CDR3 loop spans 16 amino acids. Germline V lookup: CDR1 SGHVS, CDR2 FNYEAQ.

This chain connects TRBV3-1 to TRBJ1-1; perhaps TRBD1 as D (5 bases). Germline V gene sequence: CDR1 LGHDT, CDR2 YNNKEL (reference sequence). CDR3 length: 14 amino acids. Trimming shortened V by 0 bases and J by 3 bases, and 8 bases separated the two germline ends. The CDR3 reads CASSQDRQYTEAFF. DNA for the CDR3: TGTGCCAGCAGCCAAGACCGACAGTACACTGAAGCTTTCTTT.

This clonotype was seen only a few times. The chain links TRBV2 to TRBJ2-5, with 7 positions matching TRBD2. The CDR3 has 15 amino acids. V lost 3 bases, J lost 0 bases, and 4 bases stayed unmatched. Per germline, CDR1 SNHLY and CDR2 FYNNEI. The CDR3 protein is CASSDQRGHQETQYF. The CDR3 DNA reads TGTGCCAGCAGTGATCAGCGGGGCCACCAAGAGACCCAGTACTTC.

Only a few counts were recorded for this clonotype. The chain joins TRBV6-2 or TRBV6-3 to TRBJ2-7; D not resolved. The CDR3 runs 12 residues. Germline CDR1 reads MNHEY; CDR2 reads SVGEGT. The V gene lost 7 bases and the J gene lost 1 base, with 8 bases spanning the gap. CDR3 sequence: CASTGRSYEQYF. The CDR3 nucleotides are TGTGCCAGCACCGGCCGATCCTACGAGCAGTACTTC.

CDR3 sequence (DNA): TGCGCCAGCAGCCAAGACCCGGGGGTGTGGACCGGGGAGCTGTTTTTT. Translating gives CASSQDPGVWTGELFF. This chain uses TRBV4-1 with TRBJ2-2; D might be TRBD2 (6 bases). The V gene's germline CDR1 is MGHRA and CDR2 YSYEKL. CDR3 length: 16 residues. Trimming removed 0 bases at V and 5 bases at J, with 13 bases between.

The chain uses TRBV10-3 and TRBJ2-5, with D perhaps TRBD1 or TRBD2 (6 bases each). The CDR3 covers 16 residues. The germline V gene encodes CDR1 ENHRY and CDR2 SYGVKD. V lost 7 bases and J lost 1, with 19 bases in between. The CDR3 spells CAITPSGAGSQETQYF. The CDR3 DNA sequence: TGTGCCATCACCCCATCGGGGGCAGGGTCCCAAGAGACCCAGTACTTC.

The rearrangement uses TRBV29-1 and TRBJ1-2; no firm D call. Germline V lookup: CDR1 SQVTM, CDR2 ANQGSEA. CDR3 length equals 13 residues. Trimming cost V 1 base and J 1 base, with 7 bases left between them. The CDR3 bases are TGCAGCGTTGAAGGGATGGGTAACTATGGCTACACCTTC. Its protein product is CSVEGMGNYGYTF.

This clonotype was seen repeatedly, ten times or more. CDR3 nucleotide sequence: TGTGCCAGCAGCTTAAGCTACAATGAGCAGTTCTTC. Its translation is CASSLSYNEQFF. The chain recombines TRBV19 with TRBJ2-1; no firm D call. Trimming pared 9 bases from V and 3 bases from J, leaving 9 bases between. CDR3 length: 12 residues. Germline assignment: CDR1 LNHDA and CDR2 SQIVND (reference sequence).

In its sample, this clonotype was seen a few times. This CDR3 is CASSDPVAKNIQYF. Here the CDR3 DNA reads TGTGCCAGCAGTGACCCAGTAGCCAAAAACATTCAGTACTTC. This chain uses TRBV6-5 with TRBJ2-4, with no clear D. Germline CDR1 is MNHEY and CDR2 is SVGAGI. This CDR3 is 14 amino acids long. Trimming stripped 5 bases from V and 0 bases from J, with 8 bases between.

The chain carries TRBV14 and TRBJ1-5; possibly TRBD1 for D (6 bases). CDR1 and CDR2 (germline): SGHDN, FVKESK. Trimming took off 5 bases at V and 2 bases at J, with 10 bases between the two ends. The CDR3 runs 14 residues. The CDR3 region has the DNA TGTGCCAGCAGCGAGGCAGGGGGCAATCAGCCCCAGCATTTT. As protein: CASSEAGGNQPQHF.

This clonotype was counted at least ten times. The chain recombines TRBV6-2 or TRBV6-3 with TRBJ2-7; D may correspond to TRBD1 or TRBD2 (5 bases each). CDR3 length: 14 residues. The germline V and J ends were trimmed by 4 bases and 3 bases, with 13 bases remaining between them. Germline V CDR1 and CDR2: MNHEY, SVGEGT. Here the CDR3 DNA reads TGTGCCAGCAGTTTACGGGGCGGTCTCTACGAGCAGTACTTC. It translates to CASSLRGGLYEQYF.